A selection of T cell receptor beta chains follows, all from one sample in a study of T cells in Graves' hyperthyroidism and ophthalmopathy. MiXCR, applied by TCRdb to the multiplex PCR reads, yields one record per CDR3 protein. Of about 400,000 distinct CDR3 sequences listed, about a sixth are singletons. Sequenced input: blood. These receptors were taken from a woman aged 18-29 years with Graves' hyperthyroidism. Each CDR3 is given with its conserved first and last residue. D genes are given only for firm matches. For some rows the clone size is stated as once, few or many, or as a class when expanded; others skip it.

J gene	V gene	clone size	D gene	CDR3 DNA	CDR3 protein
TRBJ2-5	TRBV5-8	few	-	TGTGCCAGCAGGGAGGGCCAACGAGAGACCCAGTACTTC	CASREGQRETQYF
TRBJ2-3	TRBV20-1	-	-	TGCAGTGCTAGAGATAGAGCGGTGAGCACAGATACGCAGTATTTT	CSARDRAVSTDTQYF
TRBJ2-6	TRBV13	many	-	TGTGCCAGCAGCTTAAGAAGTACCTCTGGGGCCAACGTCCTGACTTTC	CASSLRSTSGANVLTF
TRBJ2-2	TRBV19	-	-	TGTGCCAGTAGTATCCTTCGGGGGACCGGGGAGCTGTTTTTT	CASSILRGTGELFF
TRBJ2-7	TRBV11-2	many	TRBD2	TGTGCCAGCAGCTTGATGGGACTAGCGGGAGGAGACTACGAGCAGTACTTC	CASSLMGLAGGDYEQYF
TRBJ1-3	TRBV7-8	-	-	TGTGCCAGCAGCTTAGGACAGCTAGACTCTGGAAACACCATATATTTT	CASSLGQLDSGNTIYF
TRBJ2-3	TRBV5-1	many	-	TGCGCCAGCAGCTTTCAGCCGAGCACAGATACGCAGTATTTT	CASSFQPSTDTQYF
TRBJ1-2	TRBV5-1	few	TRBD1	TGCGCCAGCAGCGACACAGGGACAGAAGAAGATGGCCACACCTTC	CASSDTGTEEDGHTF
TRBJ2-5	TRBV29-1	-	-	TGCAGCGTCGCACCGGGCCCCGCGTTGCACTTC	CSVAPGPALHF
TRBJ2-5	TRBV5-1	many	-	TGCGCCAGCAGCTTTGAGCCCCGCCGGTACCAAGAGACCCAGTACTTC	CASSFEPRRYQETQYF
TRBJ2-5	TRBV12-3/TRBV12-4	many	-	TGTGCCAGCATGGGCCTGGAGACCCAGTACTTC	CASMGLETQYF
TRBJ1-1	TRBV20-1	many	TRBD1	TGCAGTGTCAAGGACAGGGGGCGCGATGCTTTCTTT	CSVKDRGRDAFF
TRBJ1-6	TRBV6-1	many	-	TGTGCCAGCAGTTACCTGGTCTTTCCGATCTCGCCCCTCCACTTT	CASSYLVFPISPLHF
TRBJ1-5	TRBV30	-	-	TGTGCCTGGCATAAAGGGATAGGCAATCAGCCCCAGCATTTT	CAWHKGIGNQPQHF
TRBJ2-7	TRBV2	many	-	TGTGCCAGCAGTGAAGCGTTGTGTGGGGGCCAAAGGTGCGAGCAGTACTTC	CASSEALCGGQRCEQYF
TRBJ2-1	TRBV20-1	many	TRBD2	TGCAGTGCTAGAGAGGGCGGGGGTGGGGGTATGAATGAGCAGTTCTTC	CSAREGGGGGMNEQFF